Below, 7 T cell receptor beta chains from the same sample are listed, as sequenced in a study of cytomegalovirus exposure and HLA in healthy donors. This PCR relied on a set of 60 Vbeta primers and 13 Jbeta primers. Here immunoSEQ multiplex PCR was the method, and the copy in TCRdb shows in-frame clones only, minus some. The data show some 65,000 clones, 62% seen once. Source material: PBMCs. These receptors all come from a man aged 25 to 40 in good health and CMV-seronegative.

The J gene is TRBJ1-1, the V gene TRBV5-1; D gene ambiguous. This CDR3 is built from 16 residues. Germline CDR1 and CDR2: SGHRS and YFSETQ. The V and J ends lost 0 bases and 4 bases respectively, with 16 bases between them. CDR3 in amino acids: CASSLASGNRGTEAFF. Here the CDR3 DNA reads TGCGCCAGCAGCTTGGCCAGTGGCAACCGGGGCACTGAAGCTTTCTTT.

This clone has more than one count but fewer than ten. The chain is built from TRBV5-6 and TRBJ1-2; D is possibly TRBD1 (5 bases). Germline lookup yields CDR1 SGHDT and CDR2 YYEEEE. Trimming took 0 bases from V and 1 from J, leaving 10 bases between them. The CDR3 runs to 15 residues. The DNA of the CDR3 is TGTGCCAGCAGCTTGGGGCCAGGGTATAACTATGGCTACACCTTC. As protein: CASSLGPGYNYGYTF.

V gene TRBV7-2 combines with J gene TRBJ2-7, with 7 bases aligning to TRBD1. With 5 bases clipped from V and 1 base from J, the junction kept 8 bases outside the gene matches. The CDR3 is 15 residues long. Germline V gene data show CDR1 as SGHTA and CDR2 as FQGNSA. CDR3 sequence (DNA): TGTGCCAGCAGCCGCTCGACAGGGCAGTCCTACGAGCAGTACTTC. Translation gives CASSRSTGQSYEQYF.

The chain has TRBV6-1 and TRBJ2-7; 9 bases are shared with TRBD2. This CDR3 region has 16 residues. The germline CDR1 and CDR2 sequences are MNHNS and SASEGT. V trimming: 4 bases; J trimming: 0 bases; junction bases outside the gene matches: 7. The CDR3 sequence is CASSGSGGLTSYEQYF. CDR3 in DNA: TGTGCCAGCAGTGGTAGCGGGGGACTAACCTCCTACGAGCAGTACTTC.

The chain is built from TRBV5-6 and TRBJ2-7; TRBD1 aligns across 11 bases. Trimming at V came to 7 bases and at J to 6 bases, leaving 6 bases not matched to a gene. Germline CDR1 and CDR2: SGHDT and YYEEEE. The CDR3 is made up of 13 amino acids. The CDR3: CASGWTGGGEQYF. In DNA, the CDR3 is TGTGCCAGCGGCTGGACAGGGGGCGGCGAGCAGTACTTC.

The chain joins TRBV19 to TRBJ1-1, with D perhaps matching TRBD1 (5 bases). V was shortened by 11 bases and J by 2 bases, with 12 bases between the two germline ends. The CDR3 loop spans 12 amino acids. Per germline, CDR1 LNHDA and CDR2 SQIVND (reference sequence). CDR3 in DNA: TGTGCCTCATGGGGCAGAAACACTGAAGCTTTCTTT. Protein: CASWGRNTEAFF.

This chain connects TRBV7-3 to TRBJ2-1; weak D call: TRBD2 (7 bases). CDR3 length equals 14 residues. Germline V gene lookup returns CDR1 SGHTA and CDR2 FQGTGA. V dropped 1 base and J dropped 9 bases, with 13 bases sitting between them. The CDR3 here is CASSLSRGAIEQFF. CDR3 nucleotides: TGTGCCAGCAGCTTAAGCCGGGGGGCCATTGAGCAGTTCTTC.